This T cell receptor beta chain comes out of a study of vaccination effects on CD4 cells after COVID-19. Some clones are missing from TCRdb's copy, which holds only in-frame ones; the method was immunoSEQ multiplex PCR. The sample has over 25,000 clones, around 85% seen once. The study's findings and limits: By a late point after vaccination, infection- and vaccine-induced clones had shrunk markedly through clonal contraction.

CD4+ T cells specific for antigen were expanded with viral peptide pools by the ViraFEST assay before sequencing. Isolation of CD4+ T cells took place after less than twelve days of culture. The participants, recipients of two vaccine doses, got either BNT162b2 or mRNA-1273. Cells had half their medium changed to IL-2 medium on days 3 and 7. This clone was counted between two and nine times. Antigen unknown. Unmatched junction bases numbered 2, after V lost 4 bases and J lost 2 bases. From germline, CDR1 is LNHDA and CDR2 SQIVND (reference sequence). The CDR3 runs 14 residues. The clonotype originates from a human donor who received a COVID-19 vaccine. Some clones in this sample may be carry-over from other donors' samples. The rearrangement uses TRBV19 and TRBJ1-1; 9 bases are a match to TRBD1. Sequences were derived from CD4+ T cells from PBMCs cultured with SARS-CoV-2 spike peptides, sampled after COVID-19 vaccination. CDR3 in DNA: TGTGCCAGTAGTAAGGGACAGGGAAACACTGAAGCTTTCTTT. It translates to CASSKGQGNTEAFF.